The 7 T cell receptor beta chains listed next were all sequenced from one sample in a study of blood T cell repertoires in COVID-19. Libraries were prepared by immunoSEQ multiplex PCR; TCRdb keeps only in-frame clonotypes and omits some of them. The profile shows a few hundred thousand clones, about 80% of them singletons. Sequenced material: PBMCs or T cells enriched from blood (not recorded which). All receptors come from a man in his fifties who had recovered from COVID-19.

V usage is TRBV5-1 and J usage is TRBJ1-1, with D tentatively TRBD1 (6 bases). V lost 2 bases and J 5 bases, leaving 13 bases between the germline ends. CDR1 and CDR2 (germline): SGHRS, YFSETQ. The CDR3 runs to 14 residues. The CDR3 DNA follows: TGCGCCAGCAGCTTACAGGGAGGGTCTACTGAAGCTTTCTTT. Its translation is CASSLQGGSTEAFF.

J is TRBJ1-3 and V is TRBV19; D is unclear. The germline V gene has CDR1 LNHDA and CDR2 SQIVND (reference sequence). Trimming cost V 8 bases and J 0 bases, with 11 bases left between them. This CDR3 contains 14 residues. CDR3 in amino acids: CASSRHSSGNTIYF. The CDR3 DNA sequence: TGTGCCAGTTCTCGACACAGCTCTGGAAACACCATATATTTT. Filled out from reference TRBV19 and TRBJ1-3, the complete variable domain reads DGGITQSPKYLFRKEGQNVTLSCEQNLNHDAMYWYRQDPGQGLRLIYYSQIVNDFQKGDIAEGYSVSREKKESFPLTVTSAQKNPTAFYLCASSRHSSGNTIYFGEGSWLTVV.

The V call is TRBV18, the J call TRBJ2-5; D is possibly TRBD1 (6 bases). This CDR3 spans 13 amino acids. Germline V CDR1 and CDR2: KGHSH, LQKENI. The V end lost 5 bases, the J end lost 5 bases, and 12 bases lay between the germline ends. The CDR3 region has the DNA TGTGCCAGCTCATCTAGGACAGTGGAGACCCAGTACTTC. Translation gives CASSSRTVETQYF.

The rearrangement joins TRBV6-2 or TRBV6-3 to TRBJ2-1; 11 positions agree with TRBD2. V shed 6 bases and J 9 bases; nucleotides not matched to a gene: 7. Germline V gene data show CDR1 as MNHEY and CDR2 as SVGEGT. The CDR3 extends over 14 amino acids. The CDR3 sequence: CASSEVAGGTEQFF. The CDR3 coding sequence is TGTGCCAGCAGCGAGGTAGCGGGAGGGACTGAGCAGTTCTTC.

The DNA for the CDR3 is TGTGCCAGCAGTTTCCGGGACAGGGGGAGGGCTGAAGCTTTCTTT. This codes for CASSFRDRGRAEAFF. The rearrangement links TRBV27 to TRBJ1-1; 11 bases match TRBD1. The germline V gene encodes CDR1 MNHEY and CDR2 SMNVEV (reference sequence). V trimming: 3 bases; J trimming: 6 bases; junction bases outside the gene matches: 6. The CDR3 runs 15 residues.

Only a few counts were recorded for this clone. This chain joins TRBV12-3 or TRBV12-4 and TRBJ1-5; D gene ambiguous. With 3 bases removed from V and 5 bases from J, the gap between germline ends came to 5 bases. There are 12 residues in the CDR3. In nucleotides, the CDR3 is TGTGCCAGCAGTTTCGGAGATCAGCCCCAGCATTTT. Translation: CASSFGDQPQHF.

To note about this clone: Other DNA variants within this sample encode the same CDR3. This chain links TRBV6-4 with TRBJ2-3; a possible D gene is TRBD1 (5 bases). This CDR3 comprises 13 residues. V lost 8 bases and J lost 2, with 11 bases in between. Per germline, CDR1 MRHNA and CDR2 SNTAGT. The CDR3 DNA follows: TGTGCCAGCGGGGCAGGTCACACAGATACGCAGTATTTT. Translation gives CASGAGHTDTQYF.